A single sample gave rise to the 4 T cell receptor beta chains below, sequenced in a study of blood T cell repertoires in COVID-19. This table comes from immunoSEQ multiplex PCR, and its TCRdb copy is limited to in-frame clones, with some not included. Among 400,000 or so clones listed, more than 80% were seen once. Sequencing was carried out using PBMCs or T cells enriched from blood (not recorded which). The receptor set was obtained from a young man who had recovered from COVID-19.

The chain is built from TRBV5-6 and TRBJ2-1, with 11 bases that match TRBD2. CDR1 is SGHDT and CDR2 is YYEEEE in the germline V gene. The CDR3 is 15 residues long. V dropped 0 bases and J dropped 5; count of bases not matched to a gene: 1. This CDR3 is CASSLGLAGHNEQFF. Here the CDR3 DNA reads TGTGCCAGCAGCTTGGGACTAGCGGGACACAATGAGCAGTTCTTC.

The CDR3 loop reads CASSVSPSGEQFF. CDR3 in DNA: TGTGCCAGCAGCGTATCACCCTCAGGTGAGCAGTTCTTC. The rearrangement uses TRBV9 and TRBJ2-1, with unresolved D. Germline-derived CDR1 and CDR2 are SGDLS and YYNGEE. The V and J ends lost 1 base and 9 bases respectively, with 11 bases between them. CDR3 length: 13 amino acids.

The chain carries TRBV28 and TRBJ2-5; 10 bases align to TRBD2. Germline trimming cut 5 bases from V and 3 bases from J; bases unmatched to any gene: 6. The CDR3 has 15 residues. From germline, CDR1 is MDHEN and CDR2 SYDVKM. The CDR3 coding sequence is TGTGCCAGCAGTCCACAGCGGGGGGGAAAAGAGACCCAGTACTTC. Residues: CASSPQRGGKETQYF.

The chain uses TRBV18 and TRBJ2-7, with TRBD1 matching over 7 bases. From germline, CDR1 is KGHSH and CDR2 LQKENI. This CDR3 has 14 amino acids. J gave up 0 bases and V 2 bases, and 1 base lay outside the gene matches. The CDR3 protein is CASSPGTDSYEQYF. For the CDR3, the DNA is TGTGCCAGCTCACCAGGGACAGACTCCTACGAGCAGTACTTC. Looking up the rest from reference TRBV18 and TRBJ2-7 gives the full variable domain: NAGVMQNPRHLVRRRGQEARLRCSPMKGHSHVYWYRQLPEEGLKFMVYLQKENIIDESGMPKERFSAEFPKEGPSILRIQQVVRGDSAAYFCASSPGTDSYEQYFGPGTRLTVT.